These T cell receptor beta chains were read from a single sample in a study of shared clonotypes between healthy human individuals. TCRdb's table, derived via immunoSEQ multiplex PCR, lists solely in-frame clones and lacks some. This sample carries roughly 700,000 clones, about 90% of them seen once, and the ten largest clones take 34%. Sequencing used memory CD8+ T cells from PBMCs. These receptors were collected from a man aged 18 to 29 in good health. Some clones in this sample may be carry-over from other donors' samples. Both conserved end residues are trimmed from each CDR3. Clone sizes are given selectively: once, few, many, or a class where the clone is expanded.

clone_size	v_call	j_call	cdr3_aa
NA	TRBV7-8	TRBJ2-1	ASSLALAGSYNEQF
NA	TRBV6-1	TRBJ2-7	ASSEYAVYEQY
NA	TRBV5-1	TRBJ1-5	ASSLGEHSNQPQH
NA	TRBV15	TRBJ2-1	ATSPALLDEQF
NA	TRBV9	TRBJ2-1	ASSVESGHNEQF
NA	TRBV25-1	TRBJ2-2	ASSPNRASTGELF
NA	TRBV11-2	TRBJ1-2	ASSLTVLAGYGYT
NA	TRBV11-2	TRBJ2-7	ASSFSGGGYEQY
NA	TRBV7-5	TRBJ2-3	VRSRLAGGPPTDTQY
once	TRBV19	TRBJ2-1	ASSIRGASNEQF
NA	TRBV7-2	TRBJ2-7	ASSPLIRQGYQEQY
NA	TRBV28	TRBJ2-3	ASSLFTGTQGVDSTDTQY
NA	TRBV28	TRBJ2-1	ASSSGTGYNEQF
NA	TRBV10-3	TRBJ1-2	AISAGRTNYGYT
NA	TRBV9	TRBJ2-7	ASSVSGGSSSYEQY
NA	TRBV29-1	TRBJ1-1	SVVIGRLLNTEAF
NA	TRBV5-1	TRBJ1-1	ASSMTGAGNTEAF
NA	TRBV7-8	TRBJ1-2	ASSLVRGLIYGYT
NA	TRBV28	TRBJ1-1	ASSWGFYTEAF
NA	TRBV13	TRBJ1-2	ASSSLGTAAYGYT
NA	TRBV18	TRBJ2-3	ASSPPIPDTQY
few	TRBV5-4	TRBJ1-1	ASSPRTGLNTEAF
NA	TRBV5-1	TRBJ2-1	ASRAEDSYNEQF
NA	TRBV12-1	TRBJ1-2	ASSPHRGSNYGYT
NA	TRBV15	TRBJ1-5	ATSRDLGLELWPQH
NA	TRBV10-2	TRBJ2-5	ASSESGEAFGETQY
NA	TRBV6-5	TRBJ2-7	ASSYSWGSRSYEQY
once	TRBV5-1	TRBJ1-2	ASSLGARADGYT
few	TRBV5-4	TRBJ1-1	ASSLGIGTEAF
NA	TRBV5-6	TRBJ2-7	ASSTGSSYEQY
once	TRBV10-3	TRBJ2-2	AISEPLPPNTGELF
NA	TRBV6-5	TRBJ2-1	ASSYPGGVEQF
once	TRBV4-2	TRBJ2-2	ASSPHPRASGSVGYTGELF
NA	TRBV29-1	TRBJ2-3	SVTGQGVNTDTQY
NA	TRBV7-6	TRBJ1-1	ASSRRTGAGNTEAF
NA	TRBV15	TRBJ1-5	ATSREPTGRYQPQH
NA	TRBV29-1	TRBJ2-1	SVAGLRSYNEQF
NA	TRBV5-4	TRBJ2-1	ASSVTYGTSYEQF
NA	TRBV27	TRBJ2-1	ASSSLEANNEQF
NA	TRBV18	TRBJ2-2	ASSSTGTATALGELF
NA	TRBV27	TRBJ2-7	ASGLRASYEQY
NA	TRBV28	TRBJ2-7	ASSPGSEQY
once	TRBV27	TRBJ1-1	ASSLGRGVHTEAF